The clone carrying this T cell receptor beta chain was recorded many times. The data were taken from a study of T cell repertoires in cytomegalovirus infection. Using its own MiXCR run on the reads, TCRdb lists one record per CDR3 protein. This table has under 250,000 distinct CDR3 sequences, 6% to 8% appearing once. This CDR3 has 13 residues. Germline CDR1 and CDR2: SGHNT and YENEEA. Trimming pared 5 bases from V and 1 base from J, leaving 8 bases between. The chain couples TRBV11-3 to TRBJ1-1; no reliable D call. The source of this sequence is a human donor in good health (CMV status not recorded). Some clones in this sample may be carry-over from other donors' samples. Source material: PBMCs. CDR3 in DNA: TGTGCCAGCAGCGCAGGTCCGAACACTGAAGCTTTCTTT. Translation: CASSAGPNTEAFF.